Each of the 2 T cell receptor beta chains below was sequenced from the same sample in a study of blood T cell repertoires in COVID-19. The method was immunoSEQ multiplex PCR; TCRdb's version includes in-frame clones alone and lacks a portion of them. The sample consists of approximately 92,000 clones, around four fifths of them appearing once. The sample taken for sequencing was peripheral blood. These receptors were collected from a man in his forties or fifties with acute or convalescent COVID-19.

This chain connects TRBV7-2 to TRBJ2-7; D remains unclear. The CDR3 is 14 amino acids. The germline V gene has CDR1 SGHTA and CDR2 FQGNSA. Between the trimmed V and J ends, which lost 5 bases and 0 bases, there was a span of 11 bases. CDR3 in DNA: TGTGCCAGCAGCCCTACGAGGAGCTCCTACGAGCAGTACTTC. Translating it yields CASSPTRSSYEQYF.

This chain uses TRBV6-2 or TRBV6-3 with TRBJ1-1; D might be TRBD1 (5 bases). The V gene lost 6 bases and the J gene lost 6 bases, with 17 bases spanning the gap. The CDR3 sequence is 14 residues long. Looked up from germline, CDR1 is MNHEY and CDR2 is SVGEGT. The CDR3 DNA follows: TGTGCCAGCAGCCCCTATCGGGGGTTGGCTGAAGCTTTCTTT. Its translation: CASSPYRGLAEAFF.